This T cell receptor beta chain was recovered during a study of blood T cell repertoires in COVID-19. The data were produced by immunoSEQ multiplex PCR, yet TCRdb's version contains in-frame clones alone and is incomplete. There are tens of thousands of clones in the sample; 80% to 90% occur only once, and 7% to 7.5% lies in the top ten. The germline V gene has CDR1 MNHEY and CDR2 SVGAGI. The CDR3 extends over 13 amino acids. Deletions cut 6 bases from V and 4 bases from J, with 10 bases between. This chain links TRBV6-5 with TRBJ1-5; D ambiguous. This TCR was sampled from a man aged 55-75 years with acute or convalescent COVID-19. Specimen: peripheral blood. For the CDR3, the DNA is TGTGCCAGCAGGTTACAGCCGAATCAGCCCCAGCATTTT. It yields the protein CASRLQPNQPQHF.